One and the same sample provided the 28 T cell receptor beta chains below, sequenced in a study of beta chain features in type 1 diabetes listed by TCRdb under 2018. Libraries were built with the immunoSEQ multiplex PCR assay. All of the isolated RNA was reverse transcribed with the High Capacity cDNA Reverse Transcription Kit, so expressed TCRB transcripts were sequenced. This immuneACCESS table, as held by TCRdb, lists in-frame sequences with V and J called but not all clones. Of the missing ones, under half trace to an unresolved V gene in checked studies; the others have no known cause. Across this sample there are about 900,000 clones, with roughly 17% seen only once. The ten largest make up about 0.02% of the sample. Sequenced sample: naive CD4+ T cells from blood. What the cell subset or site label conveys for this sample: true naive CD4+ T cells. These receptors were obtained from a woman younger than 30 in good health.

CDR3 nucleotides: TGTGCCAGTAGTATATCACAGGGGTCGAAGACCCAGTACTTC. Translating gives CASSISQGSKTQYF. This chain links TRBV19 with TRBJ2-5; 7 bases are shared with TRBD1. The CDR3 sequence is 14 residues long. The trim removed 2 bases at V and 6 bases at J, leaving 6 bases unmatched. CDR1 is LNHDA and CDR2 is SQIVND in the germline V gene (reference sequence).

This clone was seen only a few times. The CDR3 DNA sequence: TGCGCCAGCAGCTTGGGGGCCTCCTACGAGCAGTACTTC. Amino acids: CASSLGASYEQYF. The V and J genes are TRBV5-1 and TRBJ2-7; D is unclear. Deletions cut 0 bases from V and 0 bases from J, with 4 bases between. Germline V gives CDR1 SGHRS, CDR2 YFSETQ. CDR3 length: 13 amino acids.

The chain employs TRBV7-9 and TRBJ2-1, with D tentatively TRBD1 (5 bases). Trimming stripped 3 bases from V and 2 bases from J, with 8 bases between. The CDR3 length is 14 residues. Germline CDR1 SEHNR, CDR2 FQNEAQ (reference sequence). For the CDR3, the DNA is TGTGCCAGCAGCTTGCAGGGTACCTACAATGAGCAGTTCTTC. Translation gives CASSLQGTYNEQFF.

This rearrangement joins TRBV2 to TRBJ2-7, with 10 positions matching TRBD2. V shed 4 bases, J shed 6 bases, and the junction held 6 bases outside the gene matches. The germline CDR1 and CDR2 sequences are SNHLY and FYNNEI. The CDR3 length is 14 residues. CDR3 DNA sequence: TGTGCCAGCAGTGCCGGGACTAGCGTTGGCGAGCAGTACTTC. Its translation is CASSAGTSVGEQYF.

This clone was seen a few times. The V and J genes are TRBV19 and TRBJ2-4; unclear D gene. V lost 4 bases and J 5 bases, leaving 9 bases between the germline ends. The germline V gene encodes CDR1 LNHDA and CDR2 SQIVND (reference sequence). The CDR3 is 13 residues long. The CDR3 region has the DNA TGTGCCAGTAGTAATTGGGTCCAAAACATTCAGTACTTC. It specifies CASSNWVQNIQYF.

This clone was detected only a few times. The chain is built from TRBV11-2 and TRBJ2-5, with a tentative D call TRBD1 (6 bases). V gave up 5 bases and J gave up 0 bases, with 7 bases separating them. In germline, CDR1 is SGHAT, CDR2 FQNNGV. The CDR3 covers 13 residues. CDR3 bases: TGTGCCAGCAGCCGACAGGACCAAGAGACCCAGTACTTC. Amino acid sequence: CASSRQDQETQYF.

This clone was observed a few times. The genes are TRBV7-9 and TRBJ2-2; tentative D call: TRBD2 (5 bases). Germline CDR1 and CDR2: SEHNR and FQNEAQ (reference sequence). V gave up 8 bases and J gave up 4 bases, with 14 bases separating them. The CDR3 has 14 residues. The CDR3 here is CASEGGQTTGELFF. The CDR3 nucleotides read TGTGCCAGCGAAGGCGGGCAGACCACCGGGGAGCTGTTTTTT.

The chain combines TRBV6-1 with TRBJ2-7, with unresolved D. The CDR3 contains 14 residues. Deletions cut 2 bases from V and 4 bases from J, with 12 bases between. CDR1 and CDR2 from the germline V gene are MNHNS and SASEGT. The CDR3 region is CASSERWNTYEQYF. CDR3 DNA sequence: TGTGCCAGCAGTGAACGGTGGAATACATACGAGCAGTACTTC.

The CDR3 nucleotides read TGTGCCAGCAGCTTAGGTGGCGGGGGCGCCGGGGAGCTGTTTTTT. Protein product: CASSLGGGGAGELFF. The rearrangement joins TRBV11-3 to TRBJ2-2; D perhaps matches TRBD2 (7 bases). CDR3 length equals 15 residues. CDR1 and CDR2 (germline): SGHNT, YENEEA. V was cut by 1 base and J by 6 bases, with 12 bases left in between.

This clone was detected only a few times. The CDR3 DNA reads as TGCGCCAGCAGCCCATCCCCGGGGGCCTACAATGAGCAGTTCTTC. It encodes CASSPSPGAYNEQFF. The chain is built from TRBV4-3 and TRBJ2-1; maybe TRBD2 (6 bases). Between the trimmed V and J ends, which lost 4 bases and 2 bases, there was a span of 12 bases. The CDR3 covers 15 residues. CDR1 is LGHNA and CDR2 is YSLEER in the germline V gene.

The J gene is TRBJ2-1, the V gene TRBV7-2, with D hard to call. The V and J ends lost 5 bases and 7 bases respectively, with 6 bases between them. From germline, CDR1 is SGHTA and CDR2 FQGNSA. The CDR3 contains 11 residues. The CDR3 reads CASSAVNEQFF. The CDR3 DNA reads TGTGCCAGCAGCGCAGTAAATGAGCAGTTCTTC.

The chain is built from TRBV18 and TRBJ2-7; 9 nucleotides line up with TRBD2. Germline V gene data show CDR1 as KGHSH and CDR2 as LQKENI. The CDR3 has 14 residues. V lost 6 bases and J lost 6; bases outside the gene matches: 9. CDR3 in amino acids: CASSQSSGLAEQYF. Written as DNA, the CDR3 is TGTGCCAGCTCTCAATCCTCGGGACTAGCCGAGCAGTACTTC.

The rearrangement uses TRBV7-3 and TRBJ2-3; D gene unclear. Trimming pared 5 bases from V and 4 bases from J, leaving 16 bases between. Germline V lookup: CDR1 SGHTA, CDR2 FQGTGA. The CDR3 totals 15 residues. The CDR3 DNA follows: TGTGCCAGCAGCCCCTCCGGGCCGAGCGCAGATACGCAGTATTTT. Encoded protein: CASSPSGPSADTQYF.

The chain combines TRBV27 with TRBJ2-7, with unresolved D. Germline lookup yields CDR1 MNHEY and CDR2 SMNVEV (reference sequence). V lost 11 bases and J lost 0, with 11 bases in between. CDR3 length: 12 amino acids. CDR3 DNA: TGTGCCCCCGCGACGAGCTCCTACGAGCAGTACTTC. Translated: CAPATSSYEQYF.

The rearrangement uses TRBV4-3 and TRBJ2-3, with D unresolved. The CDR3 sequence is 13 residues long. Germline CDR1 LGHNA, CDR2 YSLEER. V shed 2 bases and J shed 4 bases, with 7 bases lying between them. CDR3 nucleotide sequence: TGCGCCAGCAGCCAAAGACTTGCAGATACGCAGTATTTT. Translation: CASSQRLADTQYF.

In this sample, this clone turned up a few times. J is TRBJ2-3 and V is TRBV5-1; D possibly uses TRBD1 or TRBD2 (5 bases each). Germline loops: CDR1 SGHRS, CDR2 YFSETQ. The CDR3 totals 16 residues. With 0 bases removed from V and 2 bases from J, the gap between germline ends came to 13 bases. The CDR3 loop is CASSLGRDPLTDTQYF. CDR3 in DNA: TGCGCCAGCAGCTTGGGTCGGGACCCACTCACAGATACGCAGTATTTT.

This clone has just a few counts. The sample contains more than one DNA sequence encoding this CDR3. V gene TRBV7-2 combines with J gene TRBJ2-1; 12 nucleotides match TRBD2. V lost 5 bases, J lost 4 bases, and 3 bases stayed unmatched. Germline loops: CDR1 SGHTA, CDR2 FQGNSA. This CDR3 is 15 amino acids long. The CDR3 DNA reads as TGTGCCAGCAGCAGGACTAGCGGGAATTACAATGAGCAGTTCTTC. Protein product: CASSRTSGNYNEQFF.

The chain has TRBV5-4 and TRBJ2-7; D is unresolved. Trimming removed 4 bases at V and 3 bases at J, with 17 bases between. The CDR3 is made up of 15 amino acids. The germline CDR1 and CDR2 sequences are SGHNT and YYREEE (reference sequence). CDR3 bases: TGTGCCAGCAGCCGAAACAGTGCTCCGGACTACGAGCAGTACTTC. It is translated as CASSRNSAPDYEQYF.

This chain joins TRBV21-1 and TRBJ2-7; TRBD1, the table's D call, was not compared with the DNA. TRBV21-1 is listed as a pseudogene. This CDR3 is built from 14 residues. CDR3 residues: CASPETGEDYEQYF. CDR3 nucleotide sequence: TGTGCCAGCCCAGAGACAGGGGAAGACTACGAGCAGTACTTC.

Only a few counts were recorded for this clone. This chain joins TRBV29-1 and TRBJ2-4, with TRBD2 matching over 10 bases. The J segment lost 9 bases and the V segment lost 4 bases, leaving 9 bases of the junction unmatched. The CDR3 loop spans 14 amino acids. Germline values: CDR1 SQVTM, CDR2 ANQGSEA. CDR3 in amino acids: CSVVVASGRAIQYF. CDR3 DNA: TGCAGCGTTGTTGTGGCTAGCGGGAGAGCCATTCAGTACTTC.

The rearrangement links TRBV7-9 to TRBJ1-1; no clear D. The CDR3 is 13 amino acids. CDR1 is SEHNR and CDR2 is FQNEAQ in the germline V gene (reference sequence). V was cut by 8 bases and J by 8 bases, with 18 bases left in between. This CDR3 is CASAGRVEAEAFF. In DNA, the CDR3 is TGTGCCAGCGCCGGCAGAGTGGAGGCGGAAGCTTTCTTT.

This clone appeared a few times. The chain has TRBV11-3 and TRBJ2-2; D possibly corresponds to TRBD2 (5 bases). V was pared by 0 bases and J by 4 bases, with 6 bases between. Looked up from germline, CDR1 is SGHNT and CDR2 is YENEEA. The CDR3 is 14 residues long. CDR3 DNA: TGTGCCAGCAGCTTAGAGGGAGCCACCGGGGAGCTGTTTTTT. It yields the protein CASSLEGATGELFF.

The V and J genes are TRBV7-9 and TRBJ2-1; D unclear. Trimming pared 5 bases from V and 8 bases from J, leaving 19 bases between. Germline V CDR1 and CDR2: SEHNR, FQNEAQ (reference sequence). This CDR3 region has 15 residues. CDR3 loop: CASSVGSRQGDEQFF. CDR3 DNA: TGTGCCAGCAGCGTCGGCTCGCGACAAGGCGATGAGCAGTTCTTC.

This chain joins TRBV27 and TRBJ2-1; 8 nucleotides agree with TRBD2. The CDR3 length is 18 residues. The V gene end was trimmed by 2 bases and the J gene end by 0 bases; junction bases not matched to a gene: 9. Germline values: CDR1 MNHEY, CDR2 SMNVEV (reference sequence). This CDR3 reads CASSLTSGLESSYNEQFF. DNA for the CDR3: TGTGCCAGCAGTTTAACTAGCGGCTTGGAGAGCTCCTACAATGAGCAGTTCTTC.

This clone was counted only a few times. CDR3: CASSPLPEFNYGYTF. The DNA for the CDR3 is TGTGCCAGCTCACCACTTCCCGAATTTAACTATGGCTACACCTTC. This chain connects TRBV18 to TRBJ1-2, with unresolved D. Trimming left V 1 base short and J 1 base short, with 10 bases between. There are 15 residues in the CDR3. Per germline, CDR1 KGHSH and CDR2 LQKENI.

Of note for this clone: A much larger clone differs from this one at a single base, so this may be a read error. The V gene is TRBV19, the J gene TRBJ2-6; D unresolved. With 3 bases removed from V and 0 bases from J, the gap between germline ends came to 15 bases. The length of the CDR3 is 18 residues. Germline V CDR1 and CDR2: LNHDA, SQIVND (reference sequence). The CDR3 sequence: CASSMEDLFPSGANVLTF. CDR3 in DNA: TGTGCCAGTAGTATGGAAGATTTATTCCCCTCTGGGGCCAACGTCCTGACTTTC.

This clone was recorded a few times. The gene calls are TRBV25-1 and TRBJ2-7, with TRBD2 matching over 10 bases. The junction had 4 bases not matched to a gene; V was cut back by 4 bases and J by 4 bases. CDR1 and CDR2 from the germline V gene are MGHDK and SYGVNS. CDR3 length equals 14 residues. CDR3 coding DNA: TGTGCCAGCAGTGTGGCTAGCGGGAGTTACGAGCAGTACTTC. Its protein is CASSVASGSYEQYF.

The J gene is TRBJ2-1, the V gene TRBV10-3, with 15 bases that match TRBD2. The germline CDR1 and CDR2 sequences are ENHRY and SYGVKD. This CDR3 comprises 18 residues. The trim removed 3 bases at V and 1 base at J, leaving 4 bases unmatched. The CDR3 reads CAISDQGLAGGSYNEQFF. CDR3 DNA: TGTGCCATCAGTGATCAGGGACTAGCGGGAGGTTCCTACAATGAGCAGTTCTTC.